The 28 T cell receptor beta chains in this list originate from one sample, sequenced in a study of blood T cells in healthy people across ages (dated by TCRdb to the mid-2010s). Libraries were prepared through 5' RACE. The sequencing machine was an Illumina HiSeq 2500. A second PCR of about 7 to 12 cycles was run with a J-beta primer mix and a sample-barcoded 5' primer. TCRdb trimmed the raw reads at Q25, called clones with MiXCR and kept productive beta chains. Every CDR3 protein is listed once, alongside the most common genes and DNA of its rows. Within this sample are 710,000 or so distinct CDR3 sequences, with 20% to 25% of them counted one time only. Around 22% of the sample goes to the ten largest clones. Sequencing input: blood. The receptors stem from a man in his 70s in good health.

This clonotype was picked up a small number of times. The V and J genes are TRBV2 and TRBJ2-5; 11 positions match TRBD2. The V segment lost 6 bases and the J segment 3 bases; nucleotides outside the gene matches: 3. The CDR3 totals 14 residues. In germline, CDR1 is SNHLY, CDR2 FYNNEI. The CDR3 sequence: CASSQGLAEETQYF. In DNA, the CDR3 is TGTGCCAGCAGCCAGGGACTAGCGGAAGAGACCCAGTACTTC. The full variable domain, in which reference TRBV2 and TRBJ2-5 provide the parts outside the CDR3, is EPEVTQTPSHQVTQMGQEVILRCVPISNHLYFYWYRQILGQKVEFLVSFYNNEISEKSEIFDDQFSVERPDGSNFTLKIRSTKLEDSAMYFCASSQGLAEETQYFGPGTRLLVL.

CDR3 nucleotide sequence: TGTGCCAGCAGTTACTCCGAATCGAACACTGAAGCTTTCTTT. Its protein is CASSYSESNTEAFF. V usage is TRBV6-5 and J usage is TRBJ1-1; D gene unclear. The CDR3 loop spans 14 amino acids. The germline gives CDR1 MNHEY, CDR2 SVGAGI. V was pared by 0 bases and J by 1 base, with 6 bases between.

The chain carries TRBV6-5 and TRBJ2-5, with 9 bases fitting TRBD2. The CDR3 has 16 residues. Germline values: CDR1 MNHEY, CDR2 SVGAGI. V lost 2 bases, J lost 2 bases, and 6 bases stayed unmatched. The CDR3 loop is CASSYPGTSRQETQYF. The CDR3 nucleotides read TGTGCCAGCAGTTACCCAGGGACTAGCAGGCAAGAGACCCAGTACTTC.

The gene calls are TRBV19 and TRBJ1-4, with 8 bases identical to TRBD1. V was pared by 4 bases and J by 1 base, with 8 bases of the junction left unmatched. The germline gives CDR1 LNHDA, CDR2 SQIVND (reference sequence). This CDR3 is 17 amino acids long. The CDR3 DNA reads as TGTGCCAGTAGTACCCCCGGACAGGGTCGAACTAATGAAAAACTGTTTTTT. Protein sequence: CASSTPGQGRTNEKLFF.

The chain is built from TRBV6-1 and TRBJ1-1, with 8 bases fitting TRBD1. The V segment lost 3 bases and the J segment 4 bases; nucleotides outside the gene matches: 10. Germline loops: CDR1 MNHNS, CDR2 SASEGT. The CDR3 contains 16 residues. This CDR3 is CASSDPGQGAGTEAFF. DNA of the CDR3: TGTGCCAGCAGTGACCCGGGGCAGGGGGCAGGCACTGAAGCTTTCTTT.

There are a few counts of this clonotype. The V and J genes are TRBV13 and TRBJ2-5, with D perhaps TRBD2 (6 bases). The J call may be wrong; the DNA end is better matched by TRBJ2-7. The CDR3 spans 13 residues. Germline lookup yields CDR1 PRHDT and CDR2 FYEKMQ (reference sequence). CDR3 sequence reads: CASSLSGLYEQYV. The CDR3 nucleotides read TGTGCCAGCAGCTTATCAGGACTATACGAGCAGTACGTC.

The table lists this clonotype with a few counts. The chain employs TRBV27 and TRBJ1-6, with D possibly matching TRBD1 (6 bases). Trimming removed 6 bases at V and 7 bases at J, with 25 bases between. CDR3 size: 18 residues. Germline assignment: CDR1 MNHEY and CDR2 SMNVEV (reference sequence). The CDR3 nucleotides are TGTGCCAGCAGATCCCGGTATGGAGTTTGGACAGCAAATTCACCCCTCCACTTT. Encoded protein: CASRSRYGVWTANSPLHF.

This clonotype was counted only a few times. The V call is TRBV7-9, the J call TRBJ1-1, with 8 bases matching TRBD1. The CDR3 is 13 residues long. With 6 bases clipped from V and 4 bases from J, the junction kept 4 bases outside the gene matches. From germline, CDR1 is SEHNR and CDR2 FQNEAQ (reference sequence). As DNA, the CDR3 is TGTGCCAGCAGTAGGGACAGGAGCACTGAAGCTTTCTTT. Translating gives CASSRDRSTEAFF.

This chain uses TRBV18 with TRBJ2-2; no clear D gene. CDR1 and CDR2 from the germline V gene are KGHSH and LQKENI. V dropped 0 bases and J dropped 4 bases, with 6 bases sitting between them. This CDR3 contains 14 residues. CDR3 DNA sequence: TGTGCCAGCTCACCACCAGGGCCCACCGGGGAGCTGTTTTTT. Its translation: CASSPPGPTGELFF.

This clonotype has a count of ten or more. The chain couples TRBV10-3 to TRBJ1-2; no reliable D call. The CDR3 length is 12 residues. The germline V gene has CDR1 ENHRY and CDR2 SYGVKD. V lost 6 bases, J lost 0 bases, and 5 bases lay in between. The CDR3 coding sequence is TGTGCCATCAGAGGTACTAACTATGGCTACACCTTC. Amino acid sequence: CAIRGTNYGYTF.

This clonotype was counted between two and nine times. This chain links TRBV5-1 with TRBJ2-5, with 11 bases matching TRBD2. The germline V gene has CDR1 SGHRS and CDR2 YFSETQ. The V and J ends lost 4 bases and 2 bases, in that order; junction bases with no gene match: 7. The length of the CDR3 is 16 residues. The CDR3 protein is CASSITGTSGQETQYF. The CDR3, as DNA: TGCGCCAGCAGCATAACCGGGACTAGCGGACAAGAGACCCAGTACTTC.

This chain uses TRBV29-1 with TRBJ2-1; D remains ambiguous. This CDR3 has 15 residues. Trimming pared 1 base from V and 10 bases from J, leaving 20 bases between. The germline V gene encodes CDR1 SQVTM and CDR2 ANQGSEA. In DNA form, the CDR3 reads TGCAGCGTTGAAGCGCGGCTAGTCGATGGCGGCGAGCAGTTCTTC. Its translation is CSVEARLVDGGEQFF.

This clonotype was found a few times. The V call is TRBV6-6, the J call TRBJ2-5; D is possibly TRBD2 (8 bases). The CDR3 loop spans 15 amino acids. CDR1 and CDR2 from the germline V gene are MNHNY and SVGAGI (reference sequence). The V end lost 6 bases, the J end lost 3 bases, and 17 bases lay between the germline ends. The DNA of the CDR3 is TGTGCCAGCAGCCCAGGGGGTAGCGGGGAAGAGACCCAGTACTTC. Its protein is CASSPGGSGEETQYF.

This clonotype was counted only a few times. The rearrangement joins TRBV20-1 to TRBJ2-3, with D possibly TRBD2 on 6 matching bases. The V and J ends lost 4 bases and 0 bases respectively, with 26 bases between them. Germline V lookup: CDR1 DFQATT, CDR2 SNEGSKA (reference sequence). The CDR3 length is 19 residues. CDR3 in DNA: TGCAGTGCTACGATGGATGGGATTATAGCGGTGCCCAGCACAGATACGCAGTATTTT. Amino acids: CSATMDGIIAVPSTDTQYF.

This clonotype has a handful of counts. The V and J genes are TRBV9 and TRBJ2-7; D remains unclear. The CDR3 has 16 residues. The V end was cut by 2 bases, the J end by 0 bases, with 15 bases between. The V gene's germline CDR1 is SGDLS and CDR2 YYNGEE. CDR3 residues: CASSVPAPAFSYEQYF. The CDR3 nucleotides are TGTGCCAGCAGCGTCCCCGCGCCAGCCTTCTCCTACGAGCAGTACTTC.

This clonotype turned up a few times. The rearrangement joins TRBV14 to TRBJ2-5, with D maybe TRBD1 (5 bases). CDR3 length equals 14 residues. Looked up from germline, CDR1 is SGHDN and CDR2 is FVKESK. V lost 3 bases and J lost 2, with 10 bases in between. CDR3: CASSQGRTQETQYF. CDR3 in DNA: TGTGCCAGCAGCCAGGGTAGGACACAAGAGACCCAGTACTTC.

CDR3 nucleotides: TGTGCCAGCAGTTCGGACAGGACCTCCTACAATGAGCAGTTCTTC. It yields the protein CASSSDRTSYNEQFF. The chain links TRBV28 to TRBJ2-1; 7 bases agree with TRBD1. The CDR3 length is 15 residues. With V trimmed by 4 bases and J by 0 bases, 3 bases remained unmatched. Germline lookup yields CDR1 MDHEN and CDR2 SYDVKM. Drawing the rest from reference TRBV28 and TRBJ2-1, the complete variable domain is DVKVTQSSRYLVKRTGEKVFLECVQDMDHENMFWYRQDPGLGLRLIYFSYDVKMKEKGDIPEGYSVSREKKERFSLILESASTNQTSMYLCASSSDRTSYNEQFFGPGTRLTVL.

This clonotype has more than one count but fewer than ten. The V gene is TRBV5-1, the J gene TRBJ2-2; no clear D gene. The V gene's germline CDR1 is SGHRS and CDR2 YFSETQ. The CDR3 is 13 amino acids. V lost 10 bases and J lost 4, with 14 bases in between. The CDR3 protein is CAPPSRSTGELFF. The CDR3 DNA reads TGCGCCCCCCCTTCGAGGAGCACCGGGGAGCTGTTTTTT.

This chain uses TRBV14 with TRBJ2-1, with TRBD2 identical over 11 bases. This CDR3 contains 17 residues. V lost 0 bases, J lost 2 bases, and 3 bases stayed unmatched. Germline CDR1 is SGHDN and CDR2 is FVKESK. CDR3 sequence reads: CASSQDLAGGPYNEQFF. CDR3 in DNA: TGTGCCAGCAGCCAAGACCTAGCGGGGGGTCCCTACAATGAGCAGTTCTTC.

The CDR3 is CASSPPLIDSTDTQYF. The CDR3 nucleotides are TGTGCCAGCAGTCCCCCCCTGATAGACAGCACAGATACGCAGTATTTT. The chain links TRBV28 to TRBJ2-3; D gene ambiguous. The CDR3 consists of 16 residues. CDR1 and CDR2 from the germline V gene are MDHEN and SYDVKM. V lost 5 bases and J 0 bases, leaving 15 bases between the germline ends.

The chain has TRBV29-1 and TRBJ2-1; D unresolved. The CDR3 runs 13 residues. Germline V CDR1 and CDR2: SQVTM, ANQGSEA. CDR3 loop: CTCVVSSYNEQFF. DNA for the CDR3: TGCACCTGTGTAGTGAGCTCCTACAATGAGCAGTTCTTC.

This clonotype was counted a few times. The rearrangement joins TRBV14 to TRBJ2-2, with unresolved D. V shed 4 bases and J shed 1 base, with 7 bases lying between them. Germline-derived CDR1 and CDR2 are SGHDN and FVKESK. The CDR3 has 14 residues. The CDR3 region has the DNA TGTGCCAGCAGCCGACTCGGGAACACCGGGGAGCTGTTTTTT. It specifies CASSRLGNTGELFF.

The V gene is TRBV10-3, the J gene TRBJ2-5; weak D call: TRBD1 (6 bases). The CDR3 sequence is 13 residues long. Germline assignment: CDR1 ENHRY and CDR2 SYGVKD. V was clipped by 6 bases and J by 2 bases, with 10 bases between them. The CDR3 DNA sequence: TGTGCCATCAGGACAGGACTTCAAGAGACCCAGTACTTC. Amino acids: CAIRTGLQETQYF.

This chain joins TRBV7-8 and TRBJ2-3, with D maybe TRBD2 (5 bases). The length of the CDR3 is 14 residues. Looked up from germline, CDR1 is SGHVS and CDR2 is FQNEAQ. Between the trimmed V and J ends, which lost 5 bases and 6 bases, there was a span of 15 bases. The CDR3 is CASSAGGQSDTQYF. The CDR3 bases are TGTGCCAGCAGCGCCGGAGGTCAGTCTGATACGCAGTATTTT.

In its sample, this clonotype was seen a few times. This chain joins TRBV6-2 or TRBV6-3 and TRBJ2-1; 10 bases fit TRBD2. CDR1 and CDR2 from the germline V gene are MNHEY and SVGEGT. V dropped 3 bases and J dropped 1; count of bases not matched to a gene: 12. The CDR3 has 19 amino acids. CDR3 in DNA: TGTGCCAGCAGTTATTTGGTGTCTAGCGGGAGTCGGTCCTACAATGAGCAGTTCTTC. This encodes CASSYLVSSGSRSYNEQFF.

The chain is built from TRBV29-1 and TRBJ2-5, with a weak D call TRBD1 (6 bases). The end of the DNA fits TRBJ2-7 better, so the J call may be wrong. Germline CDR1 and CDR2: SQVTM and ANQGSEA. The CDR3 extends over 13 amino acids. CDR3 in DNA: TGCAGCGTTCCGGGACACTCAACCTACGAGCAGTACTTC. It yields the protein CSVPGHSTYEQYF.

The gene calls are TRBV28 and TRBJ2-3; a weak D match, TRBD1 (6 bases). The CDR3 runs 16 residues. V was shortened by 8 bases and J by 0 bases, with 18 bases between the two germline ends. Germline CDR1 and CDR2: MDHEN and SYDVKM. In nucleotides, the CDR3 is TGTGCCAGCCCGCAACAGGGCACCTCTAGCACAGATACGCAGTATTTT. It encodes CASPQQGTSSTDTQYF.

As DNA, the CDR3 is TGTGCCAGCAGCCTCTTTCGGTTCGAAGGAGAGACCCAGTACTTC. It encodes CASSLFRFEGETQYF. The chain employs TRBV5-5 and TRBJ2-5; D gene uncertain. The germline gives CDR1 SGHKS, CDR2 YYEKEE (reference sequence). V lost 4 bases and J lost 4, with 17 bases in between. This CDR3 has 15 residues. Full variable domain (remainder filled in from reference TRBV5-5 and TRBJ2-5): DAGVTQSPTHLIKTRGQQVTLRCSPISGHKSVSWYQQVLGQGPQFIFQYYEKEERGRGNFPDRFSARQFPNYSSELNVNALLLGDSALYLCASSLFRFEGETQYFGPGTRLLVL.